This is a list of T cell receptor beta chains from one sample in a study of blood T cell repertoires in COVID-19. This table comes from immunoSEQ multiplex PCR, and its TCRdb copy is limited to in-frame clones, with some not included. The table has tens of thousands of clones, roughly 88% seen once. Material: peripheral blood. All receptors come from a woman aged 60 to 75 with COVID-19, enrolled during active disease. Both conserved end residues are part of each CDR3. D genes are given only for firm matches. Size values are once, few and many counts, or a class for expanded clones, and some rows have none.

>-|TRBV30|-|TRBJ2-7|12
TGTGCCTGGAGTGGGACCGGGAGCGGGCAGTACTTC
CAWSGTGSGQYF
>-|TRBV13|-|TRBJ2-2|15
TGTGCCAGCAGCTTATTGGGGGGGCACACCGGGGAGCTGTTTTTT
CASSLLGGHTGELFF
>-|TRBV2|-|TRBJ2-2|14
TGTGCCAGCGGAGAACAGGTGTCCACCGGGGAGCTGTTTTTT
CASGEQVSTGELFF
>-|TRBV12-3/TRBV12-4|-|TRBJ1-1|12
TGTGCCAGCAGCCCACAGGGCACTGAAGCTTTCTTT
CASSPQGTEAFF
>-|TRBV19|-|TRBJ1-2|15
TGTGCCAGTAGCCCTCCCGGGCGGAGGAATGTGGGCTACACCTTC
CASSPPGRRNVGYTF
>-|TRBV5-5|-|TRBJ2-7|14
TGTGCCAGCAGCCCCGACAGGATCTCCTACGAGCAGTACTTC
CASSPDRISYEQYF
>-|TRBV4-3|-|TRBJ1-6|17
TGCGCCAGCAGCCAAGATCAGGGCCAGTTCTATAATTCACCCCTCCACTTT
CASSQDQGQFYNSPLHF
>few|TRBV5-1|-|TRBJ1-1|16
TGCGCCAGCAGCTCTAGCGGGACGGTAATGAACACTGAAGCTTTCTTT
CASSSSGTVMNTEAFF
>-|TRBV27|-|TRBJ1-2|13
TGTGCCAGCAGCCCTCAGGGTAACTATGGCTACACCTTC
CASSPQGNYGYTF
>-|TRBV28|TRBD2|TRBJ2-5|18
TGTGCCAGCAGTTCGGGACTAGCGGGGGGGGCCTACCAAGAGACCCAGTACTTC
CASSSGLAGGAYQETQYF
>-|TRBV7-2|TRBD2|TRBJ2-2|16
TGTGCCAGCAGCTTATCACTAGCGGGTGGGACCGGGGAGCTGTTTTTT
CASSLSLAGGTGELFF
>-|TRBV4-2|TRBD1|TRBJ1-2|14
TGTGCCAGCAGCCAAGATCACAGGGGCTATGGCTACACCTTC
CASSQDHRGYGYTF
>-|TRBV6-5|-|TRBJ2-7|16
TGTGCCAGCAGTTATCGGCCCAGACTGTCTACCTACGAGCAGTACTTC
CASSYRPRLSTYEQYF
>-|TRBV4-3|TRBD1|TRBJ1-2|14
TGCGCCAGCAGCCAAGATAACAGGGGCCGGGGCTACACCTTC
CASSQDNRGRGYTF
>-|TRBV28|-|TRBJ1-2|16
TGTGCCAGCAGGGAATTCGCGACAAGGCCTAACTATGGCTACACCTTC
CASREFATRPNYGYTF
>-|TRBV28|-|TRBJ1-3|14
TGTGCCAGCAGTTTTCAGGGGTACGGAAACACCATATATTTT
CASSFQGYGNTIYF
>-|TRBV7-9|-|TRBJ1-1|15
TGTGCCAGCAGCTCCTCCGGGACTTTGAGCACTGAAGCTTTCTTT
CASSSSGTLSTEAFF
>-|TRBV6-1|TRBD1|TRBJ2-3|17
TGTGCCAGCAGTAAAGGTTCAGGGGGCTACGGCACAGATACGCAGTATTTT
CASSKGSGGYGTDTQYF